Included here is one T cell receptor beta chain sequence, with context. Its recognized antigen is unknown. The germline gene is not matched at one end of the junction; a read error may be the cause. From the cysteine up to the phenylalanine, the CDR3 has a length of 16 residues. Just the 48-base CDR3 DNA is kept, in frame starting at base 1. From a lookup of the germline V gene, CDR1 and CDR2 are SNHLY and FYNNEI. Collaborating institutions collected whole blood in K2EDTA tubes following their own protocols. For TCRbeta analysis, collaborators shipped samples as frozen whole blood, isolated PBMCs, or DNA extracted from either of those sample types. The record originates from a study of blood T cell repertoires in COVID-19 (dated by TCRdb to 2018 to 2020). A note on the overall study: The collaborator samples originated in the United States, Italy and Spain and spanned the acute and convalescent phases of COVID-19. The material from the prospective study consisted of cDNA or gDNA derived from T cells, B-cell-depleted T cells, or PBMCs. Deeply sampled blood TCRbeta repertoires from subjects exposed to, actively infected with, or recovered from COVID-19 were included in the dataset. The repertoires were made available in a free public database intended to serve as a resource for research on the immune response to SARS-CoV-2. Samples were obtained from the ongoing ImmuneRACE study (first 160 participants) and from over 1,000 subjects provided by 6 global collaborators. Sample metadata almost always included a de-identified subject ID, COVID-19 status, age in years and sex. Where available, HLA class I and class II types were taken from metadata supplied by the sample provider and were not determined by assay-based typing.

TCRbeta CDR3 regions were amplified from genomic DNA using the immunoSEQ Assay, a bias-controlled multiplex PCR. The published analysis was carried out like this. The number of nucleated cells in each sample was estimated from the amplification of reference gene primers within the assay. To quantify the absolute abundance of each unique TCRbeta CDR3 rearrangement, sequence reads were collapsed and filtered. Productive Simpson clonality was computed per sample as the square root of Simpson's diversity index over productive rearrangements. In its TCRdb copy, this immuneACCESS table keeps in-frame sequences only and misses some clones. Where compared with another copy, unresolved V genes explain less than half of these, and the others have no known cause. Clone size and the V and J calls come from that table; the DNA yielded D and trimming. The sample includes about 200,000 clones, with 80% observed a single time. The top ten clonotypes cover 7.2% of the sample.

Study-wide conclusions, independent of this receptor: Clinical and demographic metadata were provided uncurated, with the amount varying by source and participant.

The sample taken for sequencing was peripheral blood. This sequence uses TRBV2 and TRBJ1-5; TRBD1 fits 10 bases in the junction. This TCR derives from a woman aged 65 to 85 with acute or convalescent COVID-19. The DNA sequence is as follows: TGTGCCAGCACTCTAGCCGAGACAGGGGGCAATGAGCCCCAGCATTTT. This yields the protein CASTLAETGGNEPQHF.